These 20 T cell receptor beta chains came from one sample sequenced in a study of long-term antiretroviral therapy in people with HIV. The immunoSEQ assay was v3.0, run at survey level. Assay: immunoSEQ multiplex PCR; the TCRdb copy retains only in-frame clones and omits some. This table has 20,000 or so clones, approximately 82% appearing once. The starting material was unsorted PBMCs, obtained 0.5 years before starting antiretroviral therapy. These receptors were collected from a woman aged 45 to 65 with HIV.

The CDR3 sequence: CASSEGIHEQYV. The CDR3 DNA reads as TGTGCCAGCAGTGAGGGCATCCACGAGCAGTACGTC. V gene TRBV6-1 combines with J gene TRBJ2-7; D unclear. Germline-derived CDR1 and CDR2 are MNHNS and SASEGT. The CDR3 has 12 amino acids. The ends were cut back, 3 bases at V and 5 bases at J, with 8 bases in the middle.

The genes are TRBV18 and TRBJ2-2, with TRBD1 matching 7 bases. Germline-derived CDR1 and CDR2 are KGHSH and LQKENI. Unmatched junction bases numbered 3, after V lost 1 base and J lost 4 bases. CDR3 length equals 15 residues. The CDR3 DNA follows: TGTGCCAGCTCACCACTGACAGGGAGCACCGGGGAGCTGTTTTTT. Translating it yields CASSPLTGSTGELFF.

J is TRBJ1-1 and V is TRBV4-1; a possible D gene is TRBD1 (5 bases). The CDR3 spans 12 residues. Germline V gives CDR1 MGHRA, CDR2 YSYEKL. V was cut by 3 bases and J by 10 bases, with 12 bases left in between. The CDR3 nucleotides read TGCGCCAGCAGCCAGGGGGGAGTAGGAGCTTTCTTT. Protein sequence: CASSQGGVGAFF.

The DNA for the CDR3 is TGTGCCAGCAGCTTGGGAGGGACAATTGCAACTAATGAAAAACTGTTTTTT. Residues: CASSLGGTIATNEKLFF. The gene calls are TRBV5-5 and TRBJ1-4; TRBD1 is a possible D gene (6 bases). Germline CDR1 and CDR2: SGHKS and YYEKEE (reference sequence). V lost 0 bases and J lost 0, with 12 bases in between. The CDR3 is 17 amino acids. Full variable domain (outside the CDR3, taken from reference TRBV5-5 and TRBJ1-4): DAGVTQSPTHLIKTRGQQVTLRCSPISGHKSVSWYQQVLGQGPQFIFQYYEKEERGRGNFPDRFSARQFPNYSSELNVNALLLGDSALYLCASSLGGTIATNEKLFFGSGTQLSVL.

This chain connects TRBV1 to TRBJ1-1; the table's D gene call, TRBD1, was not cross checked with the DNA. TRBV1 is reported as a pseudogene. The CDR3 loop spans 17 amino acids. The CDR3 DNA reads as TGCACCAGCAGCCAAGGCGAGCCCGGGACAGGGAACACTGAAGCTTTCTTT. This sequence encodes CTSSQGEPGTGNTEAFF.

This CDR3 is CASPCPGRYEQYV. The DNA of the CDR3 is TGTGCTAGTCCCTGCCCGGGGAGGTACGAGCAGTACGTC. The chain uses TRBV12-5 and TRBJ2-7; D possibly corresponds to TRBD2 (6 bases). This CDR3 is 13 amino acids long. V dropped 8 bases and J dropped 4 bases, with 15 bases sitting between them. The germline CDR1 and CDR2 sequences are LGHNT and FRNRAP.

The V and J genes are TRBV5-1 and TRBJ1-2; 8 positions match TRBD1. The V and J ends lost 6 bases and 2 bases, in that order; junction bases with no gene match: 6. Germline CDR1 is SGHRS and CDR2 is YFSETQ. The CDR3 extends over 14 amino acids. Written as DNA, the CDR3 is TGCGCCAGCAATCTGGACAGGGACAACTATGGCTACACCTTC. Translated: CASNLDRDNYGYTF.

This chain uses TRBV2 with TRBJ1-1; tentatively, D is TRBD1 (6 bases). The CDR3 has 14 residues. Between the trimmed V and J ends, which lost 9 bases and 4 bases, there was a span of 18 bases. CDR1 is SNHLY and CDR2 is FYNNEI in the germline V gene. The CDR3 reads CARGGAGAPTEAFF. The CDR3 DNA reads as TGTGCCAGAGGGGGAGCAGGGGCCCCCACTGAAGCTTTCTTT.

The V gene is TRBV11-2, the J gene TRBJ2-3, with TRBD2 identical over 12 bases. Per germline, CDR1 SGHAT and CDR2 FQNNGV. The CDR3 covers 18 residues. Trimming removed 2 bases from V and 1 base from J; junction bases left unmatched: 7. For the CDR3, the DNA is TGTGCCAGCAGCTTATACGGACTAGCGGGGAGGGGCACAGATACGCAGTATTTT. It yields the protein CASSLYGLAGRGTDTQYF.

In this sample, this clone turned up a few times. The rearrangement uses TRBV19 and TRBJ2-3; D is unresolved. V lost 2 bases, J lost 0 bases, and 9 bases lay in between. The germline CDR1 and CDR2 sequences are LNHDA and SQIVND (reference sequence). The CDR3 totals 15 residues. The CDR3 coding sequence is TGTGCCAGTAGTATAATGGCGGCTAGCACAGATACGCAGTATTTT. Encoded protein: CASSIMAASTDTQYF.

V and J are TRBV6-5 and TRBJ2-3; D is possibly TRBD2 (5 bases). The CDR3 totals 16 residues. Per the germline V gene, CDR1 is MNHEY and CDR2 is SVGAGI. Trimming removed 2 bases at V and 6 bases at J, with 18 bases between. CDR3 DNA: TGTGCCAGCAGTTACCGGAGGACTCCCCCCCGCGATACGCAGTATTTT. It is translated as CASSYRRTPPRDTQYF.

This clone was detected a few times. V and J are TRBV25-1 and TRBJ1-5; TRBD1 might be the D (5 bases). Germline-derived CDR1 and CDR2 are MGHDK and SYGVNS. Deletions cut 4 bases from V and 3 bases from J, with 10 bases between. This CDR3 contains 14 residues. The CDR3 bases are TGTGCCAGCAGTGGGGGCCGGTACAATCAGCCCCAGCATTTT. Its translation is CASSGGRYNQPQHF.

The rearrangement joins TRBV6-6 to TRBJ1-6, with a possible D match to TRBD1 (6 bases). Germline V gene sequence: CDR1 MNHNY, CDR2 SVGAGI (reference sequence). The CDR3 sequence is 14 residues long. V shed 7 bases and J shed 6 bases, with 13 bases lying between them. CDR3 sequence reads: CASTDTQGNSPLHF. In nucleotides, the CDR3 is TGTGCCAGCACCGACACACAGGGTAATTCACCCCTCCACTTT.

The CDR3 sequence is CASSYYSSGGTETQYF. CDR3 nucleotide sequence: TGTGCCAGCAGTTATTATTCCAGCGGGGGGACGGAGACCCAGTACTTC. The chain is built from TRBV5-8 and TRBJ2-5, with TRBD2 matching 9 bases. V shed 5 bases, J shed 5 bases, and the junction held 13 bases outside the gene matches. The CDR3 runs to 16 residues. Germline values: CDR1 SGHTS, CDR2 YDEGEE. Full variable domain (remainder filled in from reference TRBV5-8 and TRBJ2-5): EAGVTQSPTHLIKTRGQQATLRCSPISGHTSVYWYQQALGLGLQFLLWYDEGEERNRGNFPPRFSGRQFPNYSSELNVNALELEDSALYLCASSYYSSGGTETQYFGPGTRLLVL.

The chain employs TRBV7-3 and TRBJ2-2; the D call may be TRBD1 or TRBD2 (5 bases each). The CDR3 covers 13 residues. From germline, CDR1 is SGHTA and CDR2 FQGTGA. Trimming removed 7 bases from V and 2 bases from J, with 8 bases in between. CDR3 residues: CASMGVNTGELFF. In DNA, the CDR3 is TGTGCCAGCATGGGGGTTAACACCGGGGAGCTGTTTTTT.

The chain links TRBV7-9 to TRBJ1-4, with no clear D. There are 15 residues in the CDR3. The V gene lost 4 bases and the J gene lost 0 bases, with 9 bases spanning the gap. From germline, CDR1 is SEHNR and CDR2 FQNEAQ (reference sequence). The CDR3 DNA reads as TGTGCCAGCAGCTCGGACGGTTCAACTAATGAAAAACTGTTTTTT. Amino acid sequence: CASSSDGSTNEKLFF.

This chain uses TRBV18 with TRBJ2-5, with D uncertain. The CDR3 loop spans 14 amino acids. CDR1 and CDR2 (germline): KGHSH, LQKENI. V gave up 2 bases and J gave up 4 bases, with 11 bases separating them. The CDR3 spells CASSPGGVAETQYF. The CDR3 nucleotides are TGTGCCAGCTCACCAGGTGGCGTTGCAGAGACCCAGTACTTC.

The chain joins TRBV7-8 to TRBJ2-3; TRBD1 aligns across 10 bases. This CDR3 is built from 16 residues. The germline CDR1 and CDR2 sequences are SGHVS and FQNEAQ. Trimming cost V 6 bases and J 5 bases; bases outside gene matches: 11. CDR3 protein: CASSLDRGPLGDTQYF. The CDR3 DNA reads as TGTGCCAGCAGTCTTGACAGGGGGCCACTAGGAGATACGCAGTATTTT.

The CDR3 is CASSFGLASTDTQYF. The CDR3 DNA is TGTGCCAGCAGTTTCGGACTGGCTAGCACAGATACGCAGTATTTT. This chain connects TRBV5-6 to TRBJ2-3, with D tentatively TRBD2 (5 bases). Trimming shortened V by 5 bases and J by 0 bases, and 13 bases separated the two germline ends. Germline V gene sequence: CDR1 SGHDT, CDR2 YYEEEE. This CDR3 is built from 15 residues.

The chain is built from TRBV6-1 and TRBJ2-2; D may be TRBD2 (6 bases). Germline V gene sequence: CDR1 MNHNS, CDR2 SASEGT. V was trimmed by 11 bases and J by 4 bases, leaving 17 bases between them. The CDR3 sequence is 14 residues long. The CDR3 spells CAHQEGSSTGELFF. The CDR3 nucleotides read TGTGCCCACCAGGAGGGGTCTAGCACCGGGGAGCTGTTTTTT.